This entry is about one TCR beta chain. The data were taken from a study of immune evolution from preneoplasia to lung adenocarcinoma. Study context: HLA loss of heterozygosity: roughly 6.4% AIS, under 19% MIA, over 30% ADC, none AAH.

Assay used: immunoSEQ multiplex PCR; TCRdb lists only in-frame clones, some missing. This repertoire shows several thousand clones, 80% to 90% found once; its top ten account for about 2.9%. Premalignant or tumor cells were enriched by macro-dissection after pathologic assessment. The CDR3 spans 14 residues. Germline CDR1 ENHRY, CDR2 SYGVKD. V gave up 4 bases and J gave up 5 bases; unmatched junction bases: 4. This clonotype originated in a person in their 70s with lung adenocarcinoma. Material: FFPE lung adenocarcinoma in situ tissue. The chain is built from TRBV10-3 and TRBJ2-2; 7 bases match TRBD2. The CDR3: CAISVERGTGELFF. The CDR3 region has the DNA TGTGCCATCAGTGTCGAGCGGGGAACCGGGGAGCTGTTTTTT.